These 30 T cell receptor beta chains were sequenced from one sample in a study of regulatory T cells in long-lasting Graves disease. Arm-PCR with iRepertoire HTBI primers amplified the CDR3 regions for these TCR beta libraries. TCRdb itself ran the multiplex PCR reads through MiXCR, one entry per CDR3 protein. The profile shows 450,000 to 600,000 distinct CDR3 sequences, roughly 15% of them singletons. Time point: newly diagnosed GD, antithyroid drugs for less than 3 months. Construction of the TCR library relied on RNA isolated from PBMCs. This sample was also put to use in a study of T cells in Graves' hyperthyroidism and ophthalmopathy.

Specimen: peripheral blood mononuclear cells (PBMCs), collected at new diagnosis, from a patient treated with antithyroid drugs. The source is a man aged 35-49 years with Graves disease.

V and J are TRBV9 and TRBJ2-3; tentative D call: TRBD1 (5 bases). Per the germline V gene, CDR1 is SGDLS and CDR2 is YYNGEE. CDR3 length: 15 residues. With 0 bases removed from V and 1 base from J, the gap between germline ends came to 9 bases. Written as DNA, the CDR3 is TGTGCCAGCAGCGTAGAAGGGGTGGGCACAGATACGCAGTATTTT. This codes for CASSVEGVGTDTQYF.

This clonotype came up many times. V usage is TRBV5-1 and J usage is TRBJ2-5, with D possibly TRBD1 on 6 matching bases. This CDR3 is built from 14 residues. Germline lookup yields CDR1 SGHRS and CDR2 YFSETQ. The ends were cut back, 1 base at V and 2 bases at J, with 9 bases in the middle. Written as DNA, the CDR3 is TGCGCCAGCAGCTTGCAGGGGCTTCAAGAGACCCAGTACTTC. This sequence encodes CASSLQGLQETQYF. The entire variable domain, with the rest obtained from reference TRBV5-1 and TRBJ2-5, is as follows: KAGVTQTPRYLIKTRGQQVTLSCSPISGHRSVSWYQQTPGQGLQFLFEYFSETQRNKGNFPGRFSGRQFSNSRSEMNVSTLELGDSALYLCASSLQGLQETQYFGPGTRLLVL.

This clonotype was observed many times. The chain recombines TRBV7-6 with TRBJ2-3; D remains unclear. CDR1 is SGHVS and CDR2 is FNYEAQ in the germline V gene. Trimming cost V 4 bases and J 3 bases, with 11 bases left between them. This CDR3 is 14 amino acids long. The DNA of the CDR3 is TGTGCCAGCAGCTCACATAAGGCGACAGATACGCAGTATTTT. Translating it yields CASSSHKATDTQYF.

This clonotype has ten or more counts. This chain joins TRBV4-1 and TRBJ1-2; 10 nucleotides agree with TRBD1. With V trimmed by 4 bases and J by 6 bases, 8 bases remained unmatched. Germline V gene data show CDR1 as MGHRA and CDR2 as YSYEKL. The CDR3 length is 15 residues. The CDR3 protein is CASSPSGQGKDGYTF. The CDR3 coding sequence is TGCGCCAGCAGCCCGTCGGGACAGGGGAAGGATGGCTACACCTTC.

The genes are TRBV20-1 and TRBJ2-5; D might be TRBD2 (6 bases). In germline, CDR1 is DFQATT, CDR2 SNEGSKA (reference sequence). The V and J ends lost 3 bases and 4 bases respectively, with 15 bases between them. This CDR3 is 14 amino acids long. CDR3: CSASFGQGGETQYF. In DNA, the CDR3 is TGCAGTGCTAGTTTCGGGCAGGGAGGAGAGACCCAGTACTTC.

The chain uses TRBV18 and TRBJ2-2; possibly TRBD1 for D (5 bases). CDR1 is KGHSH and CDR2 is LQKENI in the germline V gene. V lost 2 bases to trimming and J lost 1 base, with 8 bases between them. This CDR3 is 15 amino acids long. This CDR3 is CASSPIQGNTGELFF. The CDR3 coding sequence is TGTGCCAGCTCACCAATCCAGGGGAACACCGGGGAGCTGTTTTTT.

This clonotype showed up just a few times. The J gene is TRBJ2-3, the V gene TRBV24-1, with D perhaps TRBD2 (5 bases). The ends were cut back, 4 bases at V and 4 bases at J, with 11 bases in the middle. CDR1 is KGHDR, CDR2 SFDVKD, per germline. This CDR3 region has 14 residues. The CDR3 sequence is CATSDPGGADTQYF. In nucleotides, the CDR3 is TGTGCCACCAGTGACCCCGGAGGAGCAGATACGCAGTATTTT.

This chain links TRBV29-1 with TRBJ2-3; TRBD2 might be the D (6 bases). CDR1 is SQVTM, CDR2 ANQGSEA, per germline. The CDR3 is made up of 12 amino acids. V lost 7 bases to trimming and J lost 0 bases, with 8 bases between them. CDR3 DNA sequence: TGCAGCGGGGGGACTAGCACAGATACGCAGTATTTT. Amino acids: CSGGTSTDTQYF.

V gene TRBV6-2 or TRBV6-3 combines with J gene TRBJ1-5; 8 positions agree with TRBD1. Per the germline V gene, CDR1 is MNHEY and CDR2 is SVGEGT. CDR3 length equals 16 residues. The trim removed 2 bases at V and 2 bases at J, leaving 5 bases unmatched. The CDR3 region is CASSYVGTGRNQPQHF. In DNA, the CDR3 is TGTGCCAGCAGTTACGTCGGGACAGGTCGCAATCAGCCCCAGCATTTT.

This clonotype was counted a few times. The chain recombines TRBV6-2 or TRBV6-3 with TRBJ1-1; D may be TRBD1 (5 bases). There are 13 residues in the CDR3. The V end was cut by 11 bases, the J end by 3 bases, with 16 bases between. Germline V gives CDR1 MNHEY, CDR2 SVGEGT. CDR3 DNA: TGTGCCGGGGTTCGAAGGGGCCACACTGAAGCTTTCTTT. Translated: CAGVRRGHTEAFF.

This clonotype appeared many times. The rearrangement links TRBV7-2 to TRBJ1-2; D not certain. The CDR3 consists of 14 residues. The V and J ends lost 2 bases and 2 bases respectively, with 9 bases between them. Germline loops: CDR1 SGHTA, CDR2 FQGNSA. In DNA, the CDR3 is TGTGCCAGCAGCTTATCGCCCAGCAACTATGGCTACACCTTC. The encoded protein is CASSLSPSNYGYTF.

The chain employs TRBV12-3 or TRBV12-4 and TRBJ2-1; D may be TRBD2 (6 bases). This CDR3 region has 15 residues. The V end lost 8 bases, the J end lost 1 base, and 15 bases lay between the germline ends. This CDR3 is CASASWDLSYNEQFF. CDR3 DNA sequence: TGTGCCAGCGCTTCCTGGGACTTATCCTACAATGAGCAGTTCTTC.

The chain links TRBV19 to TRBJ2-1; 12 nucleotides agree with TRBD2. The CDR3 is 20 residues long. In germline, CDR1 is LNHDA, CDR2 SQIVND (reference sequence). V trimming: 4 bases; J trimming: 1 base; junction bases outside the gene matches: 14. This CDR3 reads CASSTRLVTSGSSSYNEQFF. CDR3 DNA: TGTGCCAGTAGTACCCGTCTAGTGACTAGCGGGAGTTCGTCCTACAATGAGCAGTTCTTC.

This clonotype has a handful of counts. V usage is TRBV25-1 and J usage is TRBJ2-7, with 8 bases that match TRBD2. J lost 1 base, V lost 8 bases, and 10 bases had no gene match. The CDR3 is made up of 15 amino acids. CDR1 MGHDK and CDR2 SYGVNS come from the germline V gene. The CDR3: CASEISGRDSYEQYF. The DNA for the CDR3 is TGTGCCAGCGAAATCAGCGGGAGAGATTCCTACGAGCAGTACTTC.

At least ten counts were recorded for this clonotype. In DNA form, the CDR3 reads TGTGCCAGCAGCCTTAGGACTAGCCCAGATACGCAGTATTTT. It codes for CASSLRTSPDTQYF. The genes are TRBV2 and TRBJ2-3, with 8 bases lining up with TRBD2. Germline V gives CDR1 SNHLY, CDR2 FYNNEI. J lost 4 bases, V lost 6 bases, and 6 bases had no gene match. There are 14 residues in the CDR3.

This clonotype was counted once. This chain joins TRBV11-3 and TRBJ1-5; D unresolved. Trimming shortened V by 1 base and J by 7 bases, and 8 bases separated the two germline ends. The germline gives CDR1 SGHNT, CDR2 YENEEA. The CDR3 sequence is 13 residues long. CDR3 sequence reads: CASSLGAYQPQHF. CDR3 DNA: TGTGCCAGCAGCTTAGGCGCGTACCAGCCCCAGCATTTT. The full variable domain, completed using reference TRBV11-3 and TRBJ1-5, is EAGVVQSPRYKIIEKKQPVAFWCNPISGHNTLYWYLQNLGQGPELLIRYENEEAVDDSQLPKDRFSAERLKGVDSTLKIQPAELGDSAVYLCASSLGAYQPQHFGDGTRLSIL.

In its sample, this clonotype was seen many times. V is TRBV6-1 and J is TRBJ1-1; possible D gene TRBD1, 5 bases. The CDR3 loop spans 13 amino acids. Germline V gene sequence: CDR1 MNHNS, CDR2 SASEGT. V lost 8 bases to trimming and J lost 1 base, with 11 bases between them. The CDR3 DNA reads TGTGCCAGCGGTGGGGCGGGGAACACTGAAGCTTTCTTT. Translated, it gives CASGGAGNTEAFF.

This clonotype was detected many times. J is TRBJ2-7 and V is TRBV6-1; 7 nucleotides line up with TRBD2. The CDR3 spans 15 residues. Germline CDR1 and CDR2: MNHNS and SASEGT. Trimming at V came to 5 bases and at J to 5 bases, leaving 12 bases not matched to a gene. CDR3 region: CASSPRREGLHEQYF. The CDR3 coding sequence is TGTGCCAGCAGTCCTAGGAGGGAGGGCCTTCACGAGCAGTACTTC.

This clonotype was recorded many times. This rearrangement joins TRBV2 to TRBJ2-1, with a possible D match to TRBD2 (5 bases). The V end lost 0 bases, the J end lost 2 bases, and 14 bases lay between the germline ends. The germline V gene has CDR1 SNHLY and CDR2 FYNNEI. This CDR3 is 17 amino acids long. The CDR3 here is CASSEALVLVTYNEQFF. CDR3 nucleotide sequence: TGTGCCAGCAGTGAAGCGCTAGTACTAGTTACCTACAATGAGCAGTTCTTC.

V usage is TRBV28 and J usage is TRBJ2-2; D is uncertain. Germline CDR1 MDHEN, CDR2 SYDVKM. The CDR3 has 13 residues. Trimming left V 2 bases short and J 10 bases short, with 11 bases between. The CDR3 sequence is CASSLPSRSELFF. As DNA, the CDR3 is TGTGCCAGCAGTTTACCCTCCAGATCGGAGCTGTTTTTT.

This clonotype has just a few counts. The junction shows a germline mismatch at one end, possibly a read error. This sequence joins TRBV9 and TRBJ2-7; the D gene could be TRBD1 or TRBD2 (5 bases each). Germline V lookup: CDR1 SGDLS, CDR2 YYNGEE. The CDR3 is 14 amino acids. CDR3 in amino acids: CASSVDGTAYKQYF. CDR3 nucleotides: TGTGCCAGCAGCGTAGACGGGACGGCCTACAAGCAGTACTTC. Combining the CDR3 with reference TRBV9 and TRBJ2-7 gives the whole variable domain DSGVTQTPKHLITATGQRVTLRCSPRSGDLSVYWYQQSLDQGLQFLIQYYNGEERAKGNILERFSAQQFPDLHSELNLSSLELGDSALYFCASSVDGTAYKQYFGPGTRLTVT.

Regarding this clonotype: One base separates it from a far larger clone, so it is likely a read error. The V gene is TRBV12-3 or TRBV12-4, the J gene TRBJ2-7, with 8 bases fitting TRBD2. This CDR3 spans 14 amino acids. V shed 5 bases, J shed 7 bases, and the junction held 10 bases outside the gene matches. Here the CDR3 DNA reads TGTGCCAGCAGTCTTAGCGGGAACTACAATGAGCAGTACTTC. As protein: CASSLSGNYNEQYF.

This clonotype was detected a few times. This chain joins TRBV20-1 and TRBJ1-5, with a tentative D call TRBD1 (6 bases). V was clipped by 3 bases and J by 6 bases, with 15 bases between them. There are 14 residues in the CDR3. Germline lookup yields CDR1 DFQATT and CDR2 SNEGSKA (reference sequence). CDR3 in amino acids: CSASSRGAGQPQHF. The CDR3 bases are TGCAGTGCTAGCTCCAGGGGCGCCGGTCAGCCCCAGCATTTT.

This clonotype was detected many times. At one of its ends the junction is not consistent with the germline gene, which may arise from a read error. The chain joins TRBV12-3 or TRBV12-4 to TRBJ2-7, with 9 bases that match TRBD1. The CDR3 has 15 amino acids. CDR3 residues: CASSLAGTGWYEQYF. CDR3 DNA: TGTGCCAGCAGTCTAGCCGGGACAGGGTGGTACGAGCAGTACTTC.

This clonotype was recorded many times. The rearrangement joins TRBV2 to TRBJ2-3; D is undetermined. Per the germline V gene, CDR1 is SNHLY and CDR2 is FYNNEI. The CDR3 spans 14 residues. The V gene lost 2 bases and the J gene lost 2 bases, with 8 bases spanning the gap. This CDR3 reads CASSEPPSTDTQYF. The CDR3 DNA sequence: TGTGCCAGCAGTGAACCTCCTTCCACAGATACGCAGTATTTT.

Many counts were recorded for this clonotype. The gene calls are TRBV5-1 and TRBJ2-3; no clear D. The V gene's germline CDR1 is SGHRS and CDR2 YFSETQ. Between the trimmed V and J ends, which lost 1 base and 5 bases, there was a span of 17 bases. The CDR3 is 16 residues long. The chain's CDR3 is CASSLFAPAEEDTQYF. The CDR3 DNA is TGCGCCAGCAGCTTGTTTGCCCCAGCCGAAGAAGATACGCAGTATTTT.

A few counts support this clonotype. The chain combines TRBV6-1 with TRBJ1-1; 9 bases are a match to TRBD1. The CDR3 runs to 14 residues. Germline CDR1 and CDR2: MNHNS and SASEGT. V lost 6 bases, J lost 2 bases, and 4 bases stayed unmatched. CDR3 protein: CASSLQGANTEAFF. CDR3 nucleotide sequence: TGTGCCAGCAGCTTACAGGGGGCCAACACTGAAGCTTTCTTT.

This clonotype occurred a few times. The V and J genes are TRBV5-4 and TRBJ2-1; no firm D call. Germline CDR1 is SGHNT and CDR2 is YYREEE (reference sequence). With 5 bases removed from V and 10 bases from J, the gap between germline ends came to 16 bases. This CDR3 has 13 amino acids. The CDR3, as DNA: TGTGCCAGCAGTAAAATGCCGGGCACCGAGCAGTTCTTC. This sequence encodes CASSKMPGTEQFF. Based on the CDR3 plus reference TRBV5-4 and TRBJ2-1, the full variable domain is ETGVTQSPTHLIKTRGQQVTLRCSSQSGHNTVSWYQQALGQGPQFIFQYYREEENGRGNFPPRFSGLQFPNYSSELNVNALELDDSALYLCASSKMPGTEQFFGPGTRLTVL.

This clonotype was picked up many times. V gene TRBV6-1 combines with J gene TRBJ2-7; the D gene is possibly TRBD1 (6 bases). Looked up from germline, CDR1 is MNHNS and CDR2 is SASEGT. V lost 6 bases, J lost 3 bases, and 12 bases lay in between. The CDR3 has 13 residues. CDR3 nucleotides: TGTGCCAGCAGCCGCTTGGACAGCTACGAGCAGTACTTC. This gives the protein CASSRLDSYEQYF.

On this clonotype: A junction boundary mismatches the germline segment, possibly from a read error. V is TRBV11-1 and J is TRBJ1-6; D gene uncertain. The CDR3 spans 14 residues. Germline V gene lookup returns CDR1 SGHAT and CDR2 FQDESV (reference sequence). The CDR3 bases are TGTGCCAGCAGATTAGAGGGAGATCGCTCACCCCTCCACTTT. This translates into CASRLEGDRSPLHF.